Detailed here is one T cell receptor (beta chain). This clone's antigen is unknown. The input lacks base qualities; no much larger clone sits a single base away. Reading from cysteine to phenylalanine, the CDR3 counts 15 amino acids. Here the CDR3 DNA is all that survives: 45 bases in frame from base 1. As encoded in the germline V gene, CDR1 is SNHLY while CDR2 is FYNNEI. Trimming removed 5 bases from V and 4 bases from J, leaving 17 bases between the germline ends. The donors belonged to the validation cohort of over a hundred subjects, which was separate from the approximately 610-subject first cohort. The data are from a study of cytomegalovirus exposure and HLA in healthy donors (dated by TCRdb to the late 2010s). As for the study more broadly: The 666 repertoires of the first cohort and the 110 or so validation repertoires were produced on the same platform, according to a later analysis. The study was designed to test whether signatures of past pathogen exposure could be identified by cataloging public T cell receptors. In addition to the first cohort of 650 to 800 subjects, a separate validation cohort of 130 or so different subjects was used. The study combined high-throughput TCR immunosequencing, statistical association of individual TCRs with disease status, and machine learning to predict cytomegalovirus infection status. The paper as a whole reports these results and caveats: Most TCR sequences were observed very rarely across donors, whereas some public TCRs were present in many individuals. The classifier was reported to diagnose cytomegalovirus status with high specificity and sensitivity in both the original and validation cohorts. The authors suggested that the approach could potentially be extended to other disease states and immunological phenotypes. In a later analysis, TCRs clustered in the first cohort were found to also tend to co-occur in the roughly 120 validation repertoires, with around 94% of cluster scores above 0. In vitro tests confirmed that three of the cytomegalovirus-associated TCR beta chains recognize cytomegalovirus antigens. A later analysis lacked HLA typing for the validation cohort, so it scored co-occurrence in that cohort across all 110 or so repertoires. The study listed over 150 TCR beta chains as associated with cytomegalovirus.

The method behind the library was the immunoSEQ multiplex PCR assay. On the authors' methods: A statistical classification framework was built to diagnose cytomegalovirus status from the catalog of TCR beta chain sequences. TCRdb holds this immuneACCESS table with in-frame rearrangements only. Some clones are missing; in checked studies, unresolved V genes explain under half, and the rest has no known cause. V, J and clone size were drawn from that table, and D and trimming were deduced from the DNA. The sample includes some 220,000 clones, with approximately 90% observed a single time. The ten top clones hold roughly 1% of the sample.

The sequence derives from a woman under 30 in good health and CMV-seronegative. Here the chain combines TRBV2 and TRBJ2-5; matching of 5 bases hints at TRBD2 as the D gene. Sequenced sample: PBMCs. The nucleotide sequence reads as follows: TGTGCCAGCAGTCACCCCGGGGTAGGCGGAGAGACCCAGTACTTC. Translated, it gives CASSHPGVGGETQYF.